This T cell receptor (beta chain) was captured by sequencing in a study of PD-L1 blockade in urothelial cancer. Study summary: Patients had been given 0 to 3 earlier chemotherapy regimens. Analysis of the blood was performed 3 weeks (second dose) and 6 weeks after treatment start.

V was shortened by 3 bases and J by 1 base, with 23 bases between the two germline ends. The V gene's germline CDR1 is ENHRY and CDR2 SYGVKD. CDR3 length: 19 amino acids. Spiking of synthetic TCR analog templates was performed in each PCR. The table came from immunoSEQ multiplex PCR; TCRdb's copy has only in-frame clones and leaves some out. Among just over 50,000 clones, about 86% were seen once, and the ten largest hold 16%. This clone was seen only once. The gene calls are TRBV10-3 and TRBJ2-3, with D possibly TRBD2 on 7 matching bases. The specimen comprised PBMCs, sampled around atezolizumab (anti-PD-L1) treatment. This receptor was taken from a man aged 60-69 years with urothelial cancer. CDR3 amino acids: CAISDTGAGAFLRTDTQYF. The CDR3 DNA is TGTGCCATCAGTGACACGGGGGCGGGGGCCTTTTTACGCACAGATACGCAGTATTTT.